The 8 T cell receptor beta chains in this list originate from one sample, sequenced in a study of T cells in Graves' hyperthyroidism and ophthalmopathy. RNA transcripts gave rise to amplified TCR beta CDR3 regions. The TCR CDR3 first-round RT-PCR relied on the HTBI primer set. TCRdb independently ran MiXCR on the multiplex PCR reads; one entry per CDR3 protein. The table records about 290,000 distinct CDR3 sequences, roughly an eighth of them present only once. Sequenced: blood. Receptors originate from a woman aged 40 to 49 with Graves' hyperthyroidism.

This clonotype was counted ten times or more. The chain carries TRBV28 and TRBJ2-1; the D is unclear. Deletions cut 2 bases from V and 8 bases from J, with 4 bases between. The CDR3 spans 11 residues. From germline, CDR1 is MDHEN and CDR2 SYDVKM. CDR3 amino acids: CASSLVYEQFF. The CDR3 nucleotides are TGTGCCAGCAGTTTAGTCTATGAGCAGTTCTTC.

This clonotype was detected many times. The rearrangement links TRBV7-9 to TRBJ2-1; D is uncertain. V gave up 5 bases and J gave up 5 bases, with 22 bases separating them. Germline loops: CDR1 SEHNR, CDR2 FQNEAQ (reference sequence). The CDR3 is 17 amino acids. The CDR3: CASSPSFWAELNNEQFF. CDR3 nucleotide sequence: TGTGCCAGCAGCCCTTCATTTTGGGCAGAGTTAAACAATGAGCAGTTCTTC.

Written as DNA, the CDR3 is TGCAGTGCTAGGGGACTAGCGGGACCCACAGATACGCAGTATTTT. The encoded protein is CSARGLAGPTDTQYF. The chain has TRBV20-1 and TRBJ2-3; the match to TRBD2 covers 13 bases. CDR3 length: 15 amino acids. The V gene's germline CDR1 is DFQATT and CDR2 SNEGSKA (reference sequence). V lost 3 bases, J lost 2 bases, and 2 bases stayed unmatched.

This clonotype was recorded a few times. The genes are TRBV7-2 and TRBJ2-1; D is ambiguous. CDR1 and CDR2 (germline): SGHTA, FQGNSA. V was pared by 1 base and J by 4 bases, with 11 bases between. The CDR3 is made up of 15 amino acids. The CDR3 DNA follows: TGTGCCAGCAGCTTAGATCGAAACGAATACAATGAGCAGTTCTTC. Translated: CASSLDRNEYNEQFF.

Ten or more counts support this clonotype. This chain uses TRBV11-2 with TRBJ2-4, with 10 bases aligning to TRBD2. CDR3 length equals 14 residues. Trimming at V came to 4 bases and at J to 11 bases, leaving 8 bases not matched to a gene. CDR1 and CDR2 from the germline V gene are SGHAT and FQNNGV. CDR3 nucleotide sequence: TGTGCCAGCAGCTCAACTAGCGGGGAGCGGGTTCAGTACTTC. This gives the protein CASSSTSGERVQYF.

Here the CDR3 reads CASSWAEPAEVYGYTF. The CDR3 DNA sequence: TGTGCCAGCAGTTGGGCTGAGCCCGCGGAGGTATATGGCTACACCTTC. The chain recombines TRBV27 with TRBJ1-2; D unresolved. The CDR3 is 16 amino acids. Trimming pared 4 bases from V and 5 bases from J, leaving 20 bases between. Germline values: CDR1 MNHEY, CDR2 SMNVEV (reference sequence).

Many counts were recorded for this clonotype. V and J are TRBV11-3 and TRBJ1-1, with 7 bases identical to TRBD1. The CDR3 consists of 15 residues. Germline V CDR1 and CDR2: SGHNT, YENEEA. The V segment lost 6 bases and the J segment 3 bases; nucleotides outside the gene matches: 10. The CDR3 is CASSPRQGTHTEAFF. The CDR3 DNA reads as TGTGCCAGCAGTCCTAGACAGGGAACTCACACTGAAGCTTTCTTT.

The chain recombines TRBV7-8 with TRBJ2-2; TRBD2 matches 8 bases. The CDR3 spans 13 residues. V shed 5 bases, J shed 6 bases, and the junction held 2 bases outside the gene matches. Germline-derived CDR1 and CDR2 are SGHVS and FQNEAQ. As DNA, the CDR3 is TGTGCCAGCAGCCCACTAGCGGCCGGGGAGCTGTTTTTT. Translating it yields CASSPLAAGELFF.